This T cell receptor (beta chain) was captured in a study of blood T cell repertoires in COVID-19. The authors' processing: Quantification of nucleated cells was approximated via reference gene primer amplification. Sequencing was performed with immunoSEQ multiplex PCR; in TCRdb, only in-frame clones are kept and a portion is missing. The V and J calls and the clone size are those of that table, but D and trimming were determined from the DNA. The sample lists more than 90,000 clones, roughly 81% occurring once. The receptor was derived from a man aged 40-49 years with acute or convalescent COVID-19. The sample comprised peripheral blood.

CDR3 residues: CALATGSFYGYTF. The CDR3 region has the DNA TGTGCCTTAGCGACAGGGAGCTTCTATGGCTACACCTTC. The V and J genes are TRBV30 and TRBJ1-2, with 7 positions matching TRBD1. The CDR3 length is 13 residues. V dropped 7 bases and J dropped 4; count of bases not matched to a gene: 9. The germline CDR1 and CDR2 sequences are GTSNPN and SVGIG (reference sequence). Drawing the rest from reference TRBV30 and TRBJ1-2, the complete variable domain is SQTIHQWPATLVQPVGSPLSLECTVEGTSNPNLYWYRQAAGRGLQLLFYSVGIGQISSEVPQNLSASRPQDRQFILSSKKLLLSDSGFYLCALATGSFYGYTFGSGTRLTVV.